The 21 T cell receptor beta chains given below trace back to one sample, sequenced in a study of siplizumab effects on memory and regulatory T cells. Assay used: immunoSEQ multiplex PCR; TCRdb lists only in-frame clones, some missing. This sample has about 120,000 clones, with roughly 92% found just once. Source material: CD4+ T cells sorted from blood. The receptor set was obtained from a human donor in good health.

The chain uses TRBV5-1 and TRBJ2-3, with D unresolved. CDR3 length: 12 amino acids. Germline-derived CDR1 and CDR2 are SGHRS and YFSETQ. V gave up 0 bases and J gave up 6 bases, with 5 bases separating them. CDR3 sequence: CASSLGSDTQYF. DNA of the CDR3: TGCGCCAGCAGCTTGGGTTCTGATACGCAGTATTTT.

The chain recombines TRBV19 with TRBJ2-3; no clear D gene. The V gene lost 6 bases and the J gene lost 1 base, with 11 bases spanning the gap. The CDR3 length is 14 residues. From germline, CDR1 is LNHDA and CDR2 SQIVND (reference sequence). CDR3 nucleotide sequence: TGTGCCAGTAGGGCAAATATCGGCACAGATACGCAGTATTTT. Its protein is CASRANIGTDTQYF.

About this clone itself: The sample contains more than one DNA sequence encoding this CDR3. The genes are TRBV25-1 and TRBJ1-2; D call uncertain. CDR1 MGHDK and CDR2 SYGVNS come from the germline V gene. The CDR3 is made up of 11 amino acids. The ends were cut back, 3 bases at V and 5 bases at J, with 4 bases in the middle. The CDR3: CASSDGYGYTF. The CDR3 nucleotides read TGTGCCAGCAGTGATGGTTATGGCTACACCTTC.

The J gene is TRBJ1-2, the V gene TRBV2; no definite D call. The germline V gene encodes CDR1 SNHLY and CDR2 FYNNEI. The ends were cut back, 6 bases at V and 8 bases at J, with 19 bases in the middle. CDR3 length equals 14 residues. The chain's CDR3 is CASSPVRGGEGYTF. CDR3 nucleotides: TGTGCCAGCAGCCCAGTCCGAGGCGGGGAGGGCTACACCTTC.

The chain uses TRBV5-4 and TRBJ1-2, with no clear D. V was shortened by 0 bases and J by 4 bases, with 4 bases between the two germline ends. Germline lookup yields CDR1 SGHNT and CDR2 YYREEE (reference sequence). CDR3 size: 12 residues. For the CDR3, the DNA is TGTGCCAGCAGCTTGGACAGCTATGGCTACACCTTC. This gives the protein CASSLDSYGYTF.

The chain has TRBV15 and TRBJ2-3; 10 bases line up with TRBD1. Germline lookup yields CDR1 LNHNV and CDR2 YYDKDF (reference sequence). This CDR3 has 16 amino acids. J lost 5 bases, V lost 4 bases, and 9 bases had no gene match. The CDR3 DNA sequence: TGTGCCACCAGCAAGGGGGACAGGGGAGCTGGAGATACGCAGTATTTT. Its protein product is CATSKGDRGAGDTQYF. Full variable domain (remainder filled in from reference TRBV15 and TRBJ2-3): DAMVIQNPRYQVTQFGKPVTLSCSQTLNHNVMYWYQQKSSQAPKLLFHYYDKDFNNEADTPDNFQSRRPNTSFCFLDIRSPGLGDTAMYLCATSKGDRGAGDTQYFGPGTRLTVL.

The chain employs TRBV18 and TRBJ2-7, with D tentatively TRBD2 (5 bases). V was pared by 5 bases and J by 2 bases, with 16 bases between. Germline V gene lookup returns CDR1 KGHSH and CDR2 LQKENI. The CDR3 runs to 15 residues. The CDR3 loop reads CASSRRGFLTYEQYF. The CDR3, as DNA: TGTGCCAGCTCAAGAAGAGGGTTCCTCACCTACGAGCAGTACTTC.

The CDR3 sequence: CSVRGGHEQYF. The CDR3 coding sequence is TGCAGCGTCCGCGGCGGCCACGAGCAGTACTTC. V is TRBV20-1 and J is TRBJ2-7; D gene ambiguous. This CDR3 contains 11 residues. Per the germline V gene, CDR1 is DFQATT and CDR2 is SNEGSKA (reference sequence).

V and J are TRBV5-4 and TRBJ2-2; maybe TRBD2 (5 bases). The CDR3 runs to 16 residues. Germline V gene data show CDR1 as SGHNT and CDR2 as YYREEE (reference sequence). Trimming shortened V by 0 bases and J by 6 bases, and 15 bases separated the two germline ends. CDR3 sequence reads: CASSLEGVRGPGELFF. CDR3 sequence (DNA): TGTGCCAGCAGCTTGGAGGGAGTAAGAGGCCCCGGGGAGCTGTTTTTT.

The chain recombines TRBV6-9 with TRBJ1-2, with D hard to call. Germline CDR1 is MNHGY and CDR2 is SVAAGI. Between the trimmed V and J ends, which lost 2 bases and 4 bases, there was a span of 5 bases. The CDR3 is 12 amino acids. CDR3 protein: CASSYAGYGYTF. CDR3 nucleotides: TGTGCCAGCAGTTATGCTGGCTATGGCTACACCTTC.

In nucleotides, the CDR3 is TGTGCCAGCAGCTTAGCCGGGACCGGCATTTCTGGCTACACCTTC. Protein sequence: CASSLAGTGISGYTF. The gene calls are TRBV5-6 and TRBJ1-2; D is perhaps TRBD1 (5 bases). V lost 2 bases to trimming and J lost 7 bases, with 18 bases between them. Germline V CDR1 and CDR2: SGHDT, YYEEEE. This CDR3 region has 15 residues.

CDR3 DNA sequence: TGTGCCAGCATCCCGGCGGCGGGGGGGTATGGCTACACCTTC. Translation gives CASIPAAGGYGYTF. The rearrangement uses TRBV7-2 and TRBJ1-2; D possibly corresponds to TRBD1 (5 bases). Germline CDR1 and CDR2: SGHTA and FQGNSA. The CDR3 has 14 residues. The V and J ends lost 7 bases and 5 bases respectively, with 17 bases between them.

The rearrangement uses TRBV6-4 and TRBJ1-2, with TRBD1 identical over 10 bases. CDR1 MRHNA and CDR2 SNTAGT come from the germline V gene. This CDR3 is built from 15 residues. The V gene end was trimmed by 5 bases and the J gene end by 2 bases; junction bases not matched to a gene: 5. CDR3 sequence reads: CASSYDRGLNYGYTF. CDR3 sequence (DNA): TGTGCCAGCAGTTATGACAGGGGGCTAAACTATGGCTACACCTTC.

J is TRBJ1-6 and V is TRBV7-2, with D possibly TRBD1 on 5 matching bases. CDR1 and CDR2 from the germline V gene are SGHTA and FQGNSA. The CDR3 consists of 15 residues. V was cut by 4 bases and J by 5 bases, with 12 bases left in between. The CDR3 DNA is TGTGCCAGCAGCTCCCGGGGGGTCGATAATTCACCCCTCCACTTT. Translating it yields CASSSRGVDNSPLHF. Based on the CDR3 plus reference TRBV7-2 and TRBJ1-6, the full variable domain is GAGVSQSPSNKVTEKGKDVELRCDPISGHTALYWYRQSLGQGLEFLIYFQGNSAPDKSGLPSDRFSAERTGGSVSTLTIQRTQQEDSAVYLCASSSRGVDNSPLHFGNGTRLTVT.

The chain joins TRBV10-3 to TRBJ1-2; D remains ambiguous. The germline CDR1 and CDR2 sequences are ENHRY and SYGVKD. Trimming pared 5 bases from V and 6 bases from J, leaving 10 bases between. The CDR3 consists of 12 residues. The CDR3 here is CAISKEPNGYTF. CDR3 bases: TGTGCCATCAGTAAGGAGCCCAATGGCTACACCTTC.

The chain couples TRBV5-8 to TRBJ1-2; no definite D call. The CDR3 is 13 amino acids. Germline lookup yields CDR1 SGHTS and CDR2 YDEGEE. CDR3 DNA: TGTGCTAGTCGGGGAACCTTTAACTATGGCTACACCTTC. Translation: CASRGTFNYGYTF.

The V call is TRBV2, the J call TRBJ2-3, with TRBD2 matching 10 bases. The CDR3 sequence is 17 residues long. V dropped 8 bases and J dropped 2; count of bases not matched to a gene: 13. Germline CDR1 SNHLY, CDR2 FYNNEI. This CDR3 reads CASGASGRGSVTDTQYF. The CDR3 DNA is TGTGCCAGCGGGGCTAGCGGGAGAGGGTCGGTCACAGATACGCAGTATTTT.

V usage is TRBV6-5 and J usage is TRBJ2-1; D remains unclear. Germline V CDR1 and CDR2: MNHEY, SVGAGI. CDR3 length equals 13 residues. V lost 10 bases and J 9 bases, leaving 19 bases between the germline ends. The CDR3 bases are TGTGCCACTCAGCAACCGGCAGGCGGTGAGCAGTTCTTC. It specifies CATQQPAGGEQFF.

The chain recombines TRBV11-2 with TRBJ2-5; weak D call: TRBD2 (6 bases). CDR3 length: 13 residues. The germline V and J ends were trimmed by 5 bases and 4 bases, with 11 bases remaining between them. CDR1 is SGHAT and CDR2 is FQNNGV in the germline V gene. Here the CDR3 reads CASSPRRGETQYF. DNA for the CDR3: TGTGCCAGCAGCCCACGGCGGGGAGAGACCCAGTACTTC.

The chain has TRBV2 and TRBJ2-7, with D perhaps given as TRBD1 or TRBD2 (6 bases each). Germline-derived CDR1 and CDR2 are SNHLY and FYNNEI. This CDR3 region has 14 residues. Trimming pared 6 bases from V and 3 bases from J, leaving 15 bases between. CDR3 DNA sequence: TGTGCCAGCAGGTCAACAGGGACTTACTACGAGCAGTACTTC. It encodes CASRSTGTYYEQYF.

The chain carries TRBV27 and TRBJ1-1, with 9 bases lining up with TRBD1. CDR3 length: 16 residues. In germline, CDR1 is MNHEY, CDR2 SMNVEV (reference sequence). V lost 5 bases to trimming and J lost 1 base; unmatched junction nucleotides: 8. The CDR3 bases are TGTGCCAGCAGTCTAGGAGGGACAGGGAGGAACACTGAAGCTTTCTTT. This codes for CASSLGGTGRNTEAFF.